The present entry profiles one T cell receptor beta chain with its context. Its antigen remains unknown. A multiplex PCR was run with 60 Vbeta primers and 13 Jbeta primers. Generated by immunoSEQ multiplex PCR, the TCRdb table keeps only in-frame clones and is missing some. The sample lists around 92,000 clones; around 80% were seen once. The sample belongs to a study of cytomegalovirus exposure and HLA in healthy donors. Germline CDR1 is MNHNS and CDR2 is SASEGT. CDR3 size: 16 residues. Trimming removed 2 bases from V and 5 bases from J; junction bases left unmatched: 8. General observations from the study: Based on reports, TCR beta sequences accurately predicted HLA-A and HLA-B alleles for most subjects. In a later analysis, TCR beta V- and J-gene trimming showed a link to a missense DCLRE1C variant. It was only CMV serostatus that was available as immune exposure information.

Material for sequencing was PBMCs. The sequence derives from a man between 18 and 29 years old in good health and CMV-seronegative. This chain joins TRBV6-1 and TRBJ2-3; TRBD1 matches 9 bases. The CDR3 region is CASSESQTGGGDTQYF. The CDR3 coding sequence is TGTGCCAGCAGTGAATCTCAGACAGGGGGAGGAGATACGCAGTATTTT.